This passage covers 7 T cell receptor beta chains from one sample sequenced in a study of blood T cell repertoires in COVID-19. The repertoire was sequenced with immunoSEQ multiplex PCR; TCRdb's copy has only in-frame clones and lacks some. The sample shows roughly 220,000 clones, 70% to 90% of them seen only once. The material sequenced was PBMCs or T cells enriched from blood (not recorded which). Source of these receptors: a woman aged 45-65 years with acute COVID-19.

The chain has TRBV3-1 (or the pseudogene TRBV3-2) and TRBJ2-5; D ambiguous. Per the germline V gene, CDR1 is LGHDT and CDR2 is YNNKEL (reference sequence). Trimming pared 0 bases from V and 9 bases from J, leaving 11 bases between. CDR3 size: 13 residues. CDR3 nucleotides: TGTGCCAGCAGCCAAGACCCCAACGAGGCCCAGTACTTC. This sequence encodes CASSQDPNEAQYF.

The rearrangement joins TRBV21-1 to TRBJ2-7; no check of the table's D call, TRBD1, against the DNA was made. TRBV21-1 has pseudogene status. CDR3 size: 17 residues. CDR3 DNA: TGTGCCAGCAGCGTATGGGGGTGGGACAGGAAATTCTACGAGCAGTACTTC. This translates into CASSVWGWDRKFYEQYF.

V gene TRBV9 combines with J gene TRBJ2-4, with D uncertain. The CDR3 covers 14 residues. Germline V lookup: CDR1 SGDLS, CDR2 YYNGEE. Trimming left V 4 bases short and J 7 bases short, with 15 bases between. For the CDR3, the DNA is TGTGCCAGCAGCTCCACCTCAGAGAGGAACATTCAGTACTTC. Its translation: CASSSTSERNIQYF. Full variable domain (rest looked up from reference TRBV9 and TRBJ2-4): DSGVTQTPKHLITATGQRVTLRCSPRSGDLSVYWYQQSLDQGLQFLIQYYNGEERAKGNILERFSAQQFPDLHSELNLSSLELGDSALYFCASSSTSERNIQYFGAGTRLSVL.

The CDR3 region has the DNA TGTGCCAGTAGTATCTCTTCTAGCGGGCCGGCCTACGAGCAGTACTTC. Translated, it gives CASSISSSGPAYEQYF. The genes are TRBV19 and TRBJ2-7, with TRBD2 identical over 8 bases. Germline V gene data show CDR1 as LNHDA and CDR2 as SQIVND (reference sequence). The CDR3 spans 16 residues. J lost 2 bases, V lost 3 bases, and 9 bases had no gene match.

The genes are TRBV19 and TRBJ1-1; perhaps TRBD1 as D (5 bases). Germline CDR1 reads LNHDA; CDR2 reads SQIVND (reference sequence). CDR3 size: 15 residues. V lost 3 bases to trimming and J lost 5 bases, with 16 bases between them. CDR3 loop: CASSIWMGGGTEAFF. The CDR3 region has the DNA TGTGCCAGTAGTATCTGGATGGGCGGGGGAACTGAAGCTTTCTTT.

This rearrangement joins TRBV5-8 to TRBJ2-7; 9 bases line up with TRBD2. The V segment lost 4 bases and the J segment 5 bases; nucleotides outside the gene matches: 22. CDR1 SGHTS and CDR2 YDEGEE come from the germline V gene. The length of the CDR3 is 19 residues. CDR3 loop: CASSGRTDIWREGLNEQYF. The CDR3 DNA sequence: TGTGCCAGCAGCGGACGGACCGATATATGGCGGGAGGGCCTCAACGAGCAGTACTTC.

In its sample, this clone was seen once. The chain recombines TRBV19 with TRBJ1-1; D unresolved. The CDR3 is made up of 13 amino acids. The ends were cut back, 7 bases at V and 3 bases at J, with 12 bases in the middle. Germline V CDR1 and CDR2: LNHDA, SQIVND (reference sequence). The DNA for the CDR3 is TGTGCCAGTATCCCCCTAGGTCACACTGAAGCTTTCTTT. It specifies CASIPLGHTEAFF.